These T cell receptor beta chains were read from a single sample in a study of T cell responses to AZD1222 COVID-19 vaccine. This table comes from immunoSEQ multiplex PCR, and its TCRdb copy is limited to in-frame clones, with some not included. The sample contains 130,000 to 150,000 clones, 91% of which appear only once. The specimen comprised peripheral blood, sampled on day 0 of AZD1222 vaccination. The receptor set was obtained from an adult in good health. CDR3s include the opening cysteine and the closing phenylalanine or tryptophan. A D gene is named only where the DNA matches it firmly.

cdr3_aa: CASSGQGPTGELFF
cdr3_nt: TGCGCCAGCAGTGGACAGGGGCCCACCGGGGAGCTGTTTTTT
j_call: TRBJ2-2
d_call: TRBD1
v_call: TRBV10-2

cdr3_aa: CASSQDWRQAVYEQYF
cdr3_nt: TGCGCCAGCAGCCAAGATTGGAGACAGGCCGTTTACGAGCAGTACTTC
j_call: TRBJ2-7
d_call: .
v_call: TRBV4-3

cdr3_aa: CASSPDATATNEKLFF
cdr3_nt: TGTGCCAGCTCACCGGACGCCACGGCAACTAATGAAAAACTGTTTTTT
j_call: TRBJ1-4
d_call: .
v_call: TRBV18

cdr3_aa: CASSSRMNTEAFF
cdr3_nt: TGTGCCAGCAGCTCACGGATGAACACTGAAGCTTTCTTT
j_call: TRBJ1-1
d_call: .
v_call: TRBV9

cdr3_aa: CASRQTSFRDTVVTDTQYF
cdr3_nt: TGTGCCAGCAGACAAACAAGCTTCCGGGACACAGTTGTCACAGATACGCAGTATTTT
j_call: TRBJ2-3
d_call: .
v_call: TRBV7-9

cdr3_aa: CASSQDGGTNEKLFF
cdr3_nt: TGTGCCAGCAGCCAAGACGGGGGGACTAATGAAAAACTGTTTTTT
j_call: TRBJ1-4
d_call: .
v_call: TRBV3-1/TRBV3-2

cdr3_aa: CAGGLLANYGYTF
cdr3_nt: TGTGCCGGAGGACTTTTAGCTAACTATGGCTACACCTTC
j_call: TRBJ1-2
d_call: .
v_call: TRBV19

cdr3_aa: CASSFRLLGHSYNEQFF
cdr3_nt: TGTGCCAGCAGCTTTCGCCTTCTAGGGCACTCCTACAATGAGCAGTTCTTC
j_call: TRBJ2-1
d_call: .
v_call: TRBV5-8

cdr3_aa: CASSLAGVNEQFF
cdr3_nt: TGTGCCAGCAGCCTCGCTGGAGTGAATGAGCAGTTCTTC
j_call: TRBJ2-1
d_call: .
v_call: TRBV12-3/TRBV12-4

cdr3_aa: CASRLQAGGSYEQYF
cdr3_nt: TGTGCCAGCAGACTCCAAGCAGGGGGCTCCTACGAGCAGTACTTC
j_call: TRBJ2-7
d_call: TRBD1
v_call: TRBV6-4

cdr3_aa: CATQRQGSYEQYF
cdr3_nt: TGCGCCACCCAGAGACAGGGAAGCTACGAGCAGTACTTC
j_call: TRBJ2-7
d_call: TRBD1
v_call: TRBV10-1